This TCR beta chain was observed in a study of blood T cell repertoires in COVID-19. Study as a whole: The United States, Italy and Spain supplied acute and convalescent COVID-19 samples.

Participants were aged roughly 18 to 89 years, lived in 24 US areas, and enrolled virtually. Recovered participants had two consecutive negative NP/OP PCR tests, healthcare professional clearance, or symptom resolution. Clones were read by immunoSEQ multiplex PCR, and TCRdb kept only the in-frame ones, dropping some. The sample includes roughly 160,000 clones, more than 70% of them seen just once. The TCR was taken from a man aged 55-75 years who had recovered from COVID-19. The material sequenced was PBMCs or T cells enriched from blood (not recorded which).

CDR3 nucleotides: TGTGCCAGCAGCCCCAGGGGAAGAGGGGACAATGAGCAGTTCTTC. Amino acids: CASSPRGRGDNEQFF. V gene TRBV11-2 combines with J gene TRBJ2-1, with D possibly TRBD1 on 6 matching bases. Germline V CDR1 and CDR2: SGHAT, FQNNGV. V lost 5 bases, J lost 5 bases, and 16 bases lay in between. The CDR3 is made up of 15 amino acids.